The rows below give T cell receptor beta chains drawn from one sample of a study of blood T cell repertoires in COVID-19. Repertoires were generated with immunoSEQ multiplex PCR, while TCRdb's copy carries only in-frame clones and drops some. The table lists roughly 180,000 clones, 80% to 90% of them singletons, with 3.6% in the top ten. Material: PBMCs or T cells enriched from blood (not recorded which). All receptors come from a woman in her forties or fifties in a cohort exposed to, infected with or recovered from COVID-19 (not recorded which). The CDR3 runs from the conserved cysteine through the conserved F or W. The D gene is left open where the match is weak. Clone size is stated in some rows and not others, as once, few, many or a class when expanded.

v_gene	len	d_gene	j_gene	abundance	CDR3nt	CDR3aa
TRBV24-1	13	NA	TRBJ2-5	few	TGTGCCACCAGTGCGCGTAGTCGGGAGACCCAGTACTTC	CATSARSRETQYF
TRBV11-3	13	NA	TRBJ2-1	NA	TGTGCCAGCAGCACCTCACAGGGTGGTGAGCAGTTCTTC	CASSTSQGGEQFF
TRBV7-2	13	TRBD1	TRBJ2-7	NA	TGTGCCAGCAGGGATCCAGGGGGCTACGAGCAGTACTTC	CASRDPGGYEQYF
TRBV7-6	15	NA	TRBJ1-6	NA	TGTGCCAGCAGCTTAGAGTTGGGGGGTTATTCACCCCTCCACTTT	CASSLELGGYSPLHF
TRBV19	13	TRBD1	TRBJ1-3	few	TGTGCCAGTGGGACAGGGTTCGGAAACACCATATATTTT	CASGTGFGNTIYF
TRBV10-2	15	TRBD2	TRBJ2-5	NA	TGCGCCAGCAGTGAGTCTCGCGGGAGCAGAGAGACCCAGTACTTC	CASSESRGSRETQYF
TRBV9	16	TRBD2	TRBJ2-3	NA	TGTGCCAGCAGCGCTCCGGGACTAGCGGGGCAAGATACGCAGTATTTT	CASSAPGLAGQDTQYF
TRBV11-2	13	NA	TRBJ1-5	NA	TGTGCCAGCAGCGAGGACAGACATCAGCCCCAGCATTTT	CASSEDRHQPQHF
TRBV30	14	NA	TRBJ1-6	few	TGTGCCTGGAGCCGGACAGATGCGAATTCACCCCTCCACTTT	CAWSRTDANSPLHF
TRBV19	14	TRBD1	TRBJ1-1	once	TGTGGGACAGGGGACTATCCCTTGACCACTGAAGCTTTCTTT	CGTGDYPLTTEAFF
TRBV28	15	TRBD1	TRBJ2-7	few	TGTGCCAGCAGTTCCTCCGGACAGGGGCCCTACGAGCAGTACTTC	CASSSSGQGPYEQYF
TRBV11-2	15	NA	TRBJ2-3	once	TGTGCCAGCAGCTTAGCGGATATGAGAGGTGATACGCAGTATTTT	CASSLADMRGDTQYF
TRBV27	14	TRBD2	TRBJ2-4	NA	TGTGCCAGCAGTGGCGGGGGGACCAAAAACATTCAGTACTTC	CASSGGGTKNIQYF
TRBV4-1	14	NA	TRBJ1-3	NA	TGCGCCAGCAGCTCAAGCTACTCTGGAAACACCATATATTTT	CASSSSYSGNTIYF
TRBV13	15	TRBD1	TRBJ1-6	once	TGTGCCAGCAGCCCAGGAGGACAGGGGTCATCACCCCTCCACTTT	CASSPGGQGSSPLHF
TRBV18	15	TRBD2	TRBJ2-1	NA	TGTGCCAGCTCTCCACTAGCGGGGGGTTACAATGAGCAGTTCTTC	CASSPLAGGYNEQFF
TRBV6-1	14	NA	TRBJ2-7	NA	TGTGCCAGCAGTGAAGCGCTTGAGGCCTACGAGCAGTACTTC	CASSEALEAYEQYF
TRBV19	15	NA	TRBJ1-5	once	TGTGCCAGTAGTATTGCCGGGGGTGGTAGTCAGCCCCAGCATTTT	CASSIAGGGSQPQHF
TRBV28	17	TRBD1	TRBJ1-3	NA	TGTGCCAGCAGTTTCAATCGGGACAGGCTGGGTGGAAACACCATATATTTT	CASSFNRDRLGGNTIYF
TRBV6-5	15	TRBD1	TRBJ2-2	once	TGTGCCAGCAGCCAAGGGGGCGCAGACACCGGGGAGCTGTTTTTT	CASSQGGADTGELFF
TRBV6-5	12	NA	TRBJ2-1	NA	TGTGCCAGCAGCGGGGCCTACAATGAGCAGTTCTTC	CASSGAYNEQFF
TRBV6-5	13	NA	TRBJ1-6	NA	TGTGCCAGCACAGGACTCCCTCCATCACCCCTCCACTTT	CASTGLPPSPLHF
TRBV2	17	NA	TRBJ2-4	once	TGTGCCAGCAGTGAGAGCCGAGACAACCTAGCCAAAAACATTCAGTACTTC	CASSESRDNLAKNIQYF
TRBV5-1	16	TRBD2	TRBJ2-1	NA	TGCGCCAGCAGCTCCGGGACTAGCATTGGAGTCGATGAGCAGTTCTTC	CASSSGTSIGVDEQFF
TRBV2	13	TRBD1	TRBJ1-1	NA	TGTGCCAAGTACAGGGGGTTCAGGGTTGAAGCTTTCTTT	CAKYRGFRVEAFF
TRBV28	12	NA	TRBJ2-7	few	TGTGCCGCGCAAACGGTGGGCGACGAGCAGTACTTC	CAAQTVGDEQYF
TRBV7-9	14	TRBD1	TRBJ2-7	NA	TGTGCCAGCAGCGAGGCCGGGACAGCCTACGAGCAGTACTTC	CASSEAGTAYEQYF
TRBV7-2	15	NA	TRBJ2-1	NA	TGTGCCAGCAGCTTAGACTGGGCCACCTACAATGAGCAGTTCTTC	CASSLDWATYNEQFF
TRBV15	14	NA	TRBJ2-3	NA	TGTGCCACCAGCAGAGCATCTGTAGCAGATACGCAGTATTTT	CATSRASVADTQYF
TRBV7-9	13	NA	TRBJ1-1	NA	TGTGCCAGCAGCTTAGAACCCGGGTCTGAAGCTTTCTTT	CASSLEPGSEAFF
TRBV5-1	12	NA	TRBJ1-1	NA	TGCGCCAGCAGCGAGGGTGGGGCTGAAGCTTTCTTT	CASSEGGAEAFF
TRBV6-2/TRBV6-3	15	NA	TRBJ1-2	NA	TGTGCCAGCAGTCAAACAGGGAATCCTAACTATGGCTACACCTTC	CASSQTGNPNYGYTF
TRBV28	14	TRBD2	TRBJ2-7	NA	TGTGCCACCAGAAGGGGACTATCCTACTACGAGCAGTACTTC	CATRRGLSYYEQYF
TRBV2	15	TRBD1	TRBJ2-2	NA	TGTGCCAGCGGGGGCGACAGGGGTAGGACCGGGGAGCTGTTTTTT	CASGGDRGRTGELFF
TRBV24-1	13	NA	TRBJ1-2	once	TGTGCCACCAGAGAGACAGCGGGGTATGGCTACACCTTC	CATRETAGYGYTF
TRBV27	15	NA	TRBJ2-3	NA	TGTGCCAGCAGTTTAGGAATGGGCATAACAGATACGCAGTATTTT	CASSLGMGITDTQYF
TRBV5-6	15	TRBD1	TRBJ2-2	NA	TGTGCCAGCAGCTACGGGACAGTGAACACCGGGGAGCTGTTTTTT	CASSYGTVNTGELFF
TRBV3-1/TRBV3-2	16	NA	TRBJ2-5	once	TGTGCCAGCAGCCACCGCCGTAGCGGCTCACAAGAGACCCAGTACTTC	CASSHRRSGSQETQYF
TRBV19	14	TRBD1	TRBJ2-3	NA	TGTGCCAGCCGACAGGGGTATCGCACAGATACGCAGTATTTT	CASRQGYRTDTQYF
TRBV7-8	14	NA	TRBJ1-4	NA	TGTGCCAGCAGCTTAAAGGGGATAAATGAAAAACTGTTTTTT	CASSLKGINEKLFF
TRBV7-8	16	TRBD1	TRBJ2-1	NA	TGTGCCAGCAGCCCCTCCGGGACAGCGTTATACAATGAGCAGTTCTTC	CASSPSGTALYNEQFF
TRBV11-3	15	NA	TRBJ2-3	NA	TGTGCCAGCAGCTTATTCGGACGGGAGCAAGATACGCAGTATTTT	CASSLFGREQDTQYF
TRBV5-6	15	TRBD1	TRBJ2-7	NA	TGTGCCAGCAGCATTCGGACAGGGATGTTTTACGAGCAGTACTTC	CASSIRTGMFYEQYF
TRBV18	14	NA	TRBJ2-7	NA	TGTGCCAGCTCACCGGAACAGGGTACCCACGAGCAGTACTTC	CASSPEQGTHEQYF
TRBV10-3	15	TRBD1	TRBJ2-1	NA	TGTGCCATCAGTGAAGACAGGGGGCACTTCGGAGAGCAGTTCTTC	CAISEDRGHFGEQFF
TRBV27	16	NA	TRBJ2-5	NA	TGTGCCAGCAGTATAGGGCGGGCGGGGACAGAAGAGACCCAGTACTTC	CASSIGRAGTEETQYF
TRBV29-1	16	TRBD1	TRBJ1-1	NA	TGCAGCGTTGTTCGACAGGGGTTCGCTCAGAACACTGAAGCTTTCTTT	CSVVRQGFAQNTEAFF
TRBV28	16	TRBD1	TRBJ1-2	once	TGTGCCAGCAGTCCTCCCGCGGACAGGGCCAGGGATGGCTACACCTTC	CASSPPADRARDGYTF
TRBV30	13	NA	TRBJ1-3	few	TGTGCATACGAACGGGGGGCCGGAAACACCATATATTTT	CAYERGAGNTIYF
TRBV2	20	NA	TRBJ2-7	NA	TGTGCCAGCAGAGAATCCGTAGGCGCAGGGGCGAATACGTTATCCTACGAGCAGTACTTC	CASRESVGAGANTLSYEQYF
TRBV14	15	NA	TRBJ1-1	NA	TGTGCCAGCAAACCAGGATTACAACCGACAGGTGAAGCTTTCTTT	CASKPGLQPTGEAFF
TRBV7-9	14	NA	TRBJ2-2	NA	TGTGCCAGCAGCTTCGGGATTGCCGGCGGGGAGCTGTTTTTT	CASSFGIAGGELFF